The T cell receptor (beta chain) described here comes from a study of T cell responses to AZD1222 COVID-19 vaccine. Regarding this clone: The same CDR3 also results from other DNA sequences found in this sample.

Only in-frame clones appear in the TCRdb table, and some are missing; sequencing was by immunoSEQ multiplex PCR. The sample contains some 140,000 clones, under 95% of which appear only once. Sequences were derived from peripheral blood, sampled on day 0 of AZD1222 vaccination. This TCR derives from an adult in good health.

The CDR3 loop is CASSPSTANYGYTF. In nucleotides, the CDR3 is TGTGCCAGCTCACCATCTACAGCAAACTATGGCTACACCTTC. The chain employs TRBV18 and TRBJ1-2; D remains ambiguous. The CDR3 covers 14 residues. Germline assignment: CDR1 KGHSH and CDR2 LQKENI. V lost 2 bases and J lost 2, with 9 bases in between.